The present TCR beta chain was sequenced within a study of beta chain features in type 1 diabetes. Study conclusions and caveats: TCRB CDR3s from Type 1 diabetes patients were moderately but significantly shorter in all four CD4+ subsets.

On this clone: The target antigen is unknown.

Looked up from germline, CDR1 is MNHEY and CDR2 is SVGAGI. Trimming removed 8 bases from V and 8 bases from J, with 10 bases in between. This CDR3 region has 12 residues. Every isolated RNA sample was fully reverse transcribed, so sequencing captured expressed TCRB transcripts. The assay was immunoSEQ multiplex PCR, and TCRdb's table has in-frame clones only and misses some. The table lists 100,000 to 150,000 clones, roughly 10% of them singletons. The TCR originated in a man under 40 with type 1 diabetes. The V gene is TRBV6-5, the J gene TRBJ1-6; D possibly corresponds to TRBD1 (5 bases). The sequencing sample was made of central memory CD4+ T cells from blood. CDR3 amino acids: CASDSGDSPLHF. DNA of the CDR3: TGTGCCAGCGACAGTGGAGATTCACCCCTCCACTTT.